This T cell receptor beta chain was documented in a study of post-analysis software for immune sequencing data. Study in general: Patients with relapsing-remitting, secondary progressive and progressive-relapsing multiple sclerosis courses were all represented.

This clonotype was counted between two and nine times. Its cognate antigen is unknown. cDNA libraries of TCR beta carried unique molecular identifiers. Once roughly 0.9 to 11 million T cells were used, hundreds of thousands of cDNA molecules resulted. One entry per CDR3 protein, called by TCRdb with MiXCR from the PCR reads. The sample has around 400,000 distinct CDR3 sequences; less than 40% are singletons. Study observations and caveats: By F measure, strong co-clustering occurred among samples prepared in the same batch. Significantly decreased normalized Chao1 diversity was recorded for multiple sclerosis patients relative to controls.

Sequenced sample: blood. The receptor was isolated from a girl aged 5 to 17 with multiple sclerosis.

Written as DNA, the CDR3 is TGTGCCAGCAGTTATAGGAGCTCCTATGGCTACACCTTC. The encoded protein is CASSYRSSYGYTF. The chain carries TRBV27 and TRBJ1-2, with D hard to call. CDR1 is MNHEY and CDR2 is SMNVEV in the germline V gene (reference sequence). The CDR3 runs 13 residues. V gave up 4 bases and J gave up 4 bases, with 10 bases separating them.